This T cell receptor (beta chain) emerged from a study of cytomegalovirus exposure and HLA in healthy donors. Those who donated were healthy bone marrow donors. This clone turned up a few times. Its antigen is not identified. This CDR3 has 12 amino acids. With 6 bases removed from V and 2 bases from J, the gap between germline ends came to 11 bases. Per germline, CDR1 SQVTM and CDR2 ANQGSEA. A multiplex PCR was run with 60 Vbeta primers and 13 Jbeta primers. Only in-frame clones appear in the TCRdb table, and some are missing; sequencing was by immunoSEQ multiplex PCR. The data hold 99,000 or so clones, with about 9.5% observed a single time. Points from the study as a whole: A missense DCLRE1C variant was associated with V- and J-gene trimming of TCR beta chains in a later analysis, and an independent cohort replicated the association. The likely origin of a cluster of highly shared sequence variants was a sequencing artifact. A previous analysis found most TCR beta V segments productive roughly 90% or roughly 30% of the time.

The sample comprised PBMCs. This receptor was taken from a man between 40 and 49 years old in good health and CMV-seropositive. The gene calls are TRBV29-1 and TRBJ2-7; TRBD1 is a possible D gene (6 bases). In nucleotides, the CDR3 is TGCAGCGTGACAGGAGTACCCTACGAGCAGTACTTC. Protein product: CSVTGVPYEQYF.